The rows below give T cell receptor beta chains drawn from one sample of a study of T cells in Graves' hyperthyroidism and ophthalmopathy. TCRdb reprocessed the multiplex PCR reads via MiXCR and lists one record per CDR3 protein. The repertoire holds about 360,000 distinct CDR3 sequences, roughly an eighth seen once, with roughly 8.3% in the top ten. Material: blood. The receptors were gathered from a woman younger than 35 with Graves' hyperthyroidism. The CDR3 runs from the conserved cysteine through the conserved F or W. D genes are given only for firm matches. For some rows the clone size is stated as once, few or many, or as a class when expanded; others skip it.

>TRBV11-3|TRBJ2-1|many|TRBD2
CASSLGTSGNDEQFF
TGTGCCAGCAGCTTAGGGACTAGCGGGAACGATGAGCAGTTCTTC
>TRBV12-3/TRBV12-4|TRBJ1-1|many|.
CASRGGEAFF
TGTGCCAGCAGGGGGGGAGAAGCTTTCTTT
>TRBV5-8|TRBJ2-5|many|TRBD1
CASSLWGQMQETQYF
TGTGCCAGCAGCTTGTGGGGACAGATGCAAGAGACCCAGTACTTC
>TRBV7-9|TRBJ2-5|many|.
CASSPTWGGESGETQYF
TGTGCCAGCAGTCCTACATGGGGCGGAGAATCGGGGGAGACCCAGTACTTC
>TRBV28|TRBJ2-2|.|.
CASSTGSFTGELFF
TGTGCCAGCAGCACTGGCTCCTTCACCGGGGAGCTGTTTTTT
>TRBV7-8|TRBJ2-1|many|TRBD2
CASSLRRGGSSYNEQFF
TGTGCCAGCAGCTTGAGGAGGGGCGGGAGCTCCTACAATGAGCAGTTCTTC
>TRBV20-1|TRBJ2-7|few|.
CSAVPGVAYEQYF
TGCAGTGCAGTACCCGGGGTGGCCTACGAGCAGTACTTC
>TRBV7-2|TRBJ2-6|many|.
CASSLAALGANVLTF
TGTGCCAGCAGCCTGGCAGCTCTGGGGGCCAACGTCCTGACTTTC
>TRBV19|TRBJ1-1|many|.
CASDWGARTEAFF
TGTGCCAGCGACTGGGGGGCCCGAACTGAAGCTTTCTTT
>TRBV24-1|TRBJ2-1|many|.
CATSDLDRSSYNEQFF
TGTGCCACCAGTGATTTAGACAGGAGCTCCTACAATGAGCAGTTCTTC
>TRBV5-1|TRBJ2-5|few|.
CASSFVSGLSGEETQYF
TGCGCCAGCAGCTTTGTGTCGGGCCTCAGTGGGGAAGAGACCCAGTACTTC
>TRBV12-3/TRBV12-4|TRBJ2-1|many|TRBD1
CASSLGQGNEQFF
TGTGCCAGCAGTTTAGGACAGGGCAATGAGCAGTTCTTC
>TRBV30|TRBJ2-1|.|.
CAWSLVLGEQFF
TGTGCCTGGAGCCTTGTACTGGGGGAGCAGTTCTTC
>TRBV3-1|TRBJ1-2|many|.
CASSQDSRVWKGYTF
TGTGCCAGCAGCCAAGATTCGCGAGTGTGGAAAGGCTACACCTTC
>TRBV5-5|TRBJ2-5|.|.
CASSPQGRGADETQYF
TGTGCCAGCAGCCCCCAAGGAAGAGGGGCGGACGAGACCCAGTACTTC
>TRBV2|TRBJ1-2|many|.
CASSEVRLTYGYAF
TGTGCCAGCAGTGAAGTACGGCTTACATATGGCTACGCCTTC
>TRBV20-1|TRBJ2-1|.|TRBD2
CSARSLAGTHEQFF
TGCAGTGCTAGAAGCCTAGCGGGGACGCATGAGCAGTTCTTC
>TRBV27|TRBJ1-4|.|.
CASSSSGATNEKLFF
TGTGCCAGCAGTTCCTCAGGGGCAACTAATGAAAAACTGTTTTTT
>TRBV30|TRBJ1-2|many|.
CAWGAGYGYTF
TGTGCCTGGGGGGCCGGGTATGGCTACACCTTC
>TRBV2|TRBJ2-5|many|TRBD1
CASSTTGEGETQYF
TGTGCCAGCAGTACAACAGGGGAAGGAGAGACCCAGTACTTC
>TRBV12-3/TRBV12-4|TRBJ1-1|few|.
CASSRLGSEAFF
TGTGCCAGCTCTAGGTTGGGGTCTGAAGCTTTCTTT
>TRBV5-1|TRBJ1-1|.|.
CASSSKTGVNTEAFF
TGCGCCAGCAGCTCGAAGACAGGAGTGAACACTGAAGCTTTCTTT
>TRBV13|TRBJ1-3|many|.
CASGSGNSGNTIYF
TGTGCCAGCGGCTCAGGGAACTCTGGAAACACCATATATTTT
>TRBV6-1|TRBJ2-6|many|.
CASSERRGTGANVLTF
TGTGCCAGCAGTGAACGTAGGGGGACTGGGGCCAACGTCCTGACTTTC
>TRBV7-9|TRBJ1-1|many|.
CASSPGGSEAFF
TGTGCCAGCAGCCCCGGGGGGAGTGAAGCTTTCTTT
>TRBV7-8|TRBJ2-7|many|TRBD2
CASSLRTWLAGVREQYF
TGTGCCAGCAGCCTTAGAACTTGGCTAGCGGGAGTGCGCGAGCAGTACTTC
>TRBV7-2|TRBJ2-1|many|.
CASSPAGSLRYNEQFF
TGTGCCAGCAGCCCGGCCGGGAGCCTCAGGTACAATGAGCAGTTCTTC
>TRBV30|TRBJ2-3|many|TRBD2
CAWSPGGLAGSTDTQYF
TGTGCCTGGAGTCCGGGGGGACTAGCGGGATCAACAGATACGCAGTATTTT
>TRBV7-6|TRBJ2-3|few|.
CASSLQGGLSTDTQYF
TGTGCCAGCAGCTTACAAGGCGGACTTAGCACAGATACGCAGTATTTT
>TRBV29-1|TRBJ1-5|many|.
CSAQGGAGQPQHF
TGCAGCGCCCAAGGGGGGGCGGGTCAGCCCCAGCATTTT